These 15 T cell receptor beta chains were all obtained from the same sample, sequenced in a study of molecular identifiers for immune sequencing clone quantification. TCRdb redid the calling of the PCR reads with MiXCR, one entry per CDR3 protein. The profile covers approximately 550,000 distinct CDR3 sequences, with about 20% appearing a single time and around 0.86% taken by the ten largest. The sample was naive CD8+ T cells from blood, with Jurkat cell RNA spiked in. Subset noted: FACS-sorted CD8+CD4-CCR7+CD45RA+ naive T cells. The receptor source for this set is a human donor in good health. Some libraries in this study had Jurkat cell RNA spiked in.

At least ten counts were recorded for this clonotype. The V and J genes are TRBV4-3 and TRBJ2-7; weak D call: TRBD1 (6 bases). This CDR3 comprises 15 residues. Germline CDR1 LGHNA, CDR2 YSLEER. Trimming left V 1 base short and J 1 base short, with 11 bases between. CDR3 protein: CASSQGARGSYEQYF. CDR3 nucleotides: TGCGCCAGCAGCCAAGGCGCCAGGGGTTCCTACGAGCAGTACTTC.

In its sample, this clonotype was seen a few times. The chain employs TRBV27 and TRBJ2-7; 10 positions agree with TRBD1. Germline V gives CDR1 MNHEY, CDR2 SMNVEV (reference sequence). Trimming cost V 6 bases and J 1 base; bases outside gene matches: 6. The CDR3 spans 15 residues. CDR3 amino acids: CASSLTGQGSYEQYF. For the CDR3, the DNA is TGTGCCAGCAGCTTGACGGGACAGGGGTCCTACGAGCAGTACTTC.

The chain couples TRBV6-4 to TRBJ2-3; a weak D match, TRBD1 (5 bases). V was cut by 0 bases and J by 6 bases, with 16 bases left in between. Germline V gene lookup returns CDR1 MRHNA and CDR2 SNTAGT. This CDR3 has 16 residues. Written as DNA, the CDR3 is TGTGCCAGCAGTGACTCGTACGTGGGGCTAGGTGATACGCAGTATTTT. It translates to CASSDSYVGLGDTQYF.

V is TRBV27 and J is TRBJ2-5; D could derive from TRBD1 or TRBD2 (7 bases each). CDR1 is MNHEY and CDR2 is SMNVEV in the germline V gene (reference sequence). V lost 5 bases and J 2 bases, leaving 15 bases between the germline ends. This CDR3 spans 15 amino acids. The CDR3 here is CASSGGGTAQETQYF. CDR3 DNA sequence: TGTGCCAGCAGTGGGGGGGGGACAGCACAAGAGACCCAGTACTTC.

As concerns this clonotype: Because the CDR3's place on the DNA is in doubt, the DNA is left out and the CDR3 is given as listed by TCRdb. The chain couples TRBV29-1 to TRBJ2-2; TRBD2 reflects the table's D call only, with no check against the DNA. The germline CDR1 and CDR2 sequences are SQVTM and ANQGSEA. The CDR3 length equals 17 residues, ends included. CDR3 residues: CSVARGSLTTGTGEPFF.

This chain connects TRBV7-2 to TRBJ1-6; no clear D gene. The length of the CDR3 is 18 residues. Germline-derived CDR1 and CDR2 are SGHTA and FQGNSA. V was trimmed by 11 bases and J by 3 bases, leaving 26 bases between them. The CDR3 protein is CASGSLSGTVNYNSPLHF. In nucleotides, the CDR3 is TGTGCCTCCGGGTCGTTATCGGGAACTGTCAACTATAATTCACCCCTCCACTTT.

The chain carries TRBV15 and TRBJ1-6; no clear D. This CDR3 has 14 residues. Per germline, CDR1 LNHNV and CDR2 YYDKDF (reference sequence). Trimming pared 0 bases from V and 5 bases from J, leaving 5 bases between. The CDR3 bases are TGTGCCACCAGCAGAGAGTGGGATAATTCACCCCTCCACTTT. The encoded protein is CATSREWDNSPLHF.

This clonotype was counted ten times or more. This chain links TRBV30 with TRBJ2-7, with D possibly matching TRBD1 (6 bases). Germline-derived CDR1 and CDR2 are GTSNPN and SVGIG (reference sequence). CDR3 length: 13 residues. Trimming left V 0 bases short and J 2 bases short, with 8 bases between. The CDR3 reads CAWSVGQPYEQYF. Written as DNA, the CDR3 is TGTGCCTGGAGTGTAGGACAGCCCTACGAGCAGTACTTC.

Ten or more counts support this clonotype. This chain connects TRBV12-3 or TRBV12-4 to TRBJ2-7; 12 bases align to TRBD1. The CDR3 sequence is 14 residues long. The trim removed 3 bases at V and 9 bases at J, leaving 6 bases unmatched. CDR3 protein: CASSFLGQGAGQYF. The CDR3 DNA sequence: TGTGCCAGCAGTTTTCTGGGACAGGGGGCCGGGCAGTACTTC.

This clonotype was seen many times. The rearrangement links TRBV12-3 or TRBV12-4 to TRBJ1-5; D gene uncertain. This CDR3 region has 14 residues. Trimming removed 3 bases from V and 4 bases from J, with 10 bases in between. In DNA form, the CDR3 reads TGTGCCAGCAGTTTTGTAGGTAAAAATCAGCCCCAGCATTTT. It yields the protein CASSFVGKNQPQHF.

This clonotype has more than one count but fewer than ten. V usage is TRBV19 and J usage is TRBJ2-7; D uncertain. The germline V gene has CDR1 LNHDA and CDR2 SQIVND (reference sequence). The V and J ends lost 3 bases and 3 bases respectively, with 6 bases between them. This CDR3 is built from 12 residues. CDR3 nucleotides: TGTGCCAGTAGTATCCCCAGCTACGAGCAGTACTTC. It specifies CASSIPSYEQYF.

This clonotype was found many times. This chain links TRBV5-6 with TRBJ2-1; D may be TRBD2 (6 bases). CDR3 length equals 15 residues. The V gene's germline CDR1 is SGHDT and CDR2 YYEEEE. The V end lost 4 bases, the J end lost 4 bases, and 15 bases lay between the germline ends. The CDR3 DNA reads as TGTGCCAGCAGCCCGGGACTCGCCACGTACAATGAGCAGTTCTTC. Its translation: CASSPGLATYNEQFF.

This clonotype has just a few counts. This rearrangement joins TRBV12-3 or TRBV12-4 to TRBJ1-1, with D tentatively TRBD1 (6 bases). Trimming cost V 6 bases and J 8 bases, with 19 bases left between them. The CDR3 is made up of 14 amino acids. The chain's CDR3 is CASSYQPGGGEAFF. DNA for the CDR3: TGTGCCAGCAGCTATCAACCCGGGGGGGGCGAAGCTTTCTTT.

This clonotype turned up a few times. The chain recombines TRBV7-2 with TRBJ2-3; 10 positions match TRBD2. Trimming cost V 1 base and J 4 bases; bases outside gene matches: 20. CDR1 is SGHTA, CDR2 FQGNSA, per germline. This CDR3 has 21 amino acids. The CDR3 region has the DNA TGTGCCAGCAGCTTAGTAGGCCCTCCGGCCCTTCTAGCGGGAGTCGCAGATACGCAGTATTTT. Its translation: CASSLVGPPALLAGVADTQYF. Filled out from reference TRBV7-2 and TRBJ2-3, the complete variable domain reads GAGVSQSPSNKVTEKGKDVELRCDPISGHTALYWYRQSLGQGLEFLIYFQGNSAPDKSGLPSDRFSAERTGGSVSTLTIQRTQQEDSAVYLCASSLVGPPALLAGVADTQYFGPGTRLTVL.

This clonotype was recorded a few times. The J gene is TRBJ2-1, the V gene TRBV12-3 or TRBV12-4; perhaps D is TRBD1 or TRBD2 (5 bases each). V was pared by 7 bases and J by 7 bases, with 14 bases between. CDR3 size: 13 residues. The CDR3 region is CASIGASRNEQFF. The CDR3 nucleotides read TGTGCCAGCATCGGGGCTAGCCGGAATGAGCAGTTCTTC.